Listed here are 2 T cell receptor beta chains from one sample, sequenced in a study of T cells after yellow fever vaccination. TCRdb fed the 5' RACE reads into MiXCR, producing one record per CDR3 protein. The sample yields about 550,000 distinct CDR3 sequences, approximately 21% seen once. The sequenced sample was PBMCs, obtained 15 days after the yellow fever booster vaccination. The receptors stem from a man between 25 and 39 years old who received the YFV17D yellow fever vaccine.

V gene TRBV20-1 combines with J gene TRBJ2-3, with 9 bases aligning to TRBD1. The V gene end was trimmed by 5 bases and the J gene end by 2 bases; junction bases not matched to a gene: 5. The germline CDR1 and CDR2 sequences are DFQATT and SNEGSKA (reference sequence). The length of the CDR3 is 14 residues. The CDR3 region is CSARRDRVTDTQYF. CDR3 nucleotides: TGCAGTGCTCGACGGGACAGGGTCACAGATACGCAGTATTTT.

The rearrangement links TRBV11-2 to TRBJ2-1; D not certain. The CDR3 is 13 residues long. The V and J ends lost 6 bases and 9 bases respectively, with 15 bases between them. The germline gives CDR1 SGHAT, CDR2 FQNNGV. In DNA form, the CDR3 reads TGTGCCAGCAGTCCCCCGGCGGACCCTGAGCAGTTCTTC. This gives the protein CASSPPADPEQFF. Supplemented by reference TRBV11-2 and TRBJ2-1, the full variable domain reads EAGVAQSPRYKIIEKRQSVAFWCNPISGHATLYWYQQILGQGPKLLIQFQNNGVVDDSQLPKDRFSAERLKGVDSTLKIQPAKLEDSAVYLCASSPPADPEQFFGPGTRLTVL.